The T cell receptor (beta chain) described here comes from a study of blood T cell repertoires in COVID-19. On the study more broadly: T cells, B-cell-depleted T cells, or PBMCs provided the cDNA or gDNA that served as material.

Germline values: CDR1 SGHVS, CDR2 FQNEAQ. Deletions cut 1 base from V and 1 base from J, with 18 bases between. This CDR3 is 18 amino acids long. Per the original methods: The assay estimated nucleated cells by amplifying reference gene primers. The data were produced by immunoSEQ multiplex PCR, yet TCRdb's version contains in-frame clones alone and is incomplete. V, J and clone size are taken as reported in that table, and D and trimming were inferred from the DNA itself. The sample has some 190,000 clones, about 85% seen once. The chain has TRBV7-8 and TRBJ2-3, with D tentatively TRBD2 (5 bases). The origin of this receptor is a woman of 80 years or more with acute or convalescent COVID-19. Source material: peripheral blood. CDR3 protein: CASSLVRGSAVGTDTQYF. In nucleotides, the CDR3 is TGTGCCAGCAGCTTAGTGAGAGGGAGCGCAGTAGGCACAGATACGCAGTATTTT.